These 32 T cell receptor beta chains were all obtained from the same sample, sequenced in a study of CD8+ T cells in alopecia areata. cDNA prepared by RNA extraction and subsequent reverse transcription served as the template for sequencing. Assay used: immunoSEQ multiplex PCR; TCRdb lists only in-frame clones, some missing. The data hold around 180,000 clones, with 64% observed a single time. Treatment meaning: oral pan-JAK inhibitor, 5-10 mg twice daily. The source was CD4+ T cells sorted from blood, collected at approximately week 50, from a patient treated with tofacitinib. Receptor source: a human donor with alopecia areata.

The chain uses TRBV15 and TRBJ2-5; a weak D match, TRBD2 (5 bases). The length of the CDR3 is 14 residues. Looked up from germline, CDR1 is LNHNV and CDR2 is YYDKDF (reference sequence). The V end was cut by 2 bases, the J end by 3 bases, with 10 bases between. CDR3 protein: CATSRPSLEETQYF. In nucleotides, the CDR3 is TGTGCCACCAGCAGACCTAGCTTGGAAGAGACCCAGTACTTC.

This clone was recorded once. The rearrangement uses TRBV29-1 and TRBJ1-2; TRBD1 might be the D (5 bases). CDR1 is SQVTM and CDR2 is ANQGSEA in the germline V gene. V was pared by 6 bases and J by 1 base, with 18 bases between. The CDR3 covers 15 residues. This chain's CDR3 is CSVPLPTDLNYGYTF. The DNA of the CDR3 is TGCAGCGTACCACTCCCGACAGATCTTAACTATGGCTACACCTTC.

V usage is TRBV7-2 and J usage is TRBJ1-2; 8 bases agree with TRBD1. The CDR3 has 15 amino acids. The V gene's germline CDR1 is SGHTA and CDR2 FQGNSA. V shed 6 bases and J 8 bases; nucleotides not matched to a gene: 14. The DNA of the CDR3 is TGTGCCAGCAGATGGCCCGGGACAGGTGATCACGGCTACACCTTC. It is translated as CASRWPGTGDHGYTF.

In the case of this clone: The germline gene is not matched at one end of the junction; a read error may be the cause. The rearrangement joins TRBV7-2 to TRBJ1-2; D is unclear. Germline-derived CDR1 and CDR2 are SGHTA and FQGNSA. The CDR3 totals 14 residues. The CDR3, as DNA: TGTGCCAGCAGCTTGTCTTCCCTGCTAGGGCGGGATGGCTTC. This sequence encodes CASSLSSLLGRDGF.

This chain connects TRBV2 to TRBJ2-7; weak D call: TRBD2 (5 bases). V shed 7 bases and J shed 5 bases, with 12 bases lying between them. Looked up from germline, CDR1 is SNHLY and CDR2 is FYNNEI. The CDR3 covers 12 residues. The CDR3 DNA follows: TGTGCCAGCACAGGACTGCAAAACGAGCAGTACTTC. Protein: CASTGLQNEQYF. The full variable domain, rest sourced from reference TRBV2 and TRBJ2-7, is EPEVTQTPSHQVTQMGQEVILRCVPISNHLYFYWYRQILGQKVEFLVSFYNNEISEKSEIFDDQFSVERPDGSNFTLKIRSTKLEDSAMYFCASTGLQNEQYFGPGTRLTVT.

This chain connects TRBV4-3 to TRBJ2-5; 7 bases agree with TRBD1. The germline V gene encodes CDR1 LGHNA and CDR2 YSLEER. CDR3 size: 15 residues. V gave up 1 base and J gave up 5 bases; unmatched junction bases: 7. The CDR3 loop reads CASSQGGQPVETQYF. DNA of the CDR3: TGCGCCAGCAGCCAAGGGGGACAGCCGGTTGAGACCCAGTACTTC.

This clone was seen more than once but under ten times. The CDR3 DNA reads as TGCAGCGTTGATACAGCCTATGGCTACACCTTC. It codes for CSVDTAYGYTF. The chain has TRBV29-1 and TRBJ1-2; D is unresolved. V lost 3 bases to trimming and J lost 4 bases, with 6 bases between them. The germline CDR1 and CDR2 sequences are SQVTM and ANQGSEA. The CDR3 is made up of 11 amino acids.

This clone was found a few times. The chain carries TRBV5-1 and TRBJ2-1; a possible D gene is TRBD1 (6 bases). Trimming cost V 4 bases and J 4 bases, with 15 bases left between them. Per the germline V gene, CDR1 is SGHRS and CDR2 is YFSETQ. The CDR3 spans 15 residues. The CDR3 sequence is CASSPTRTVYNEQFF. The CDR3 DNA reads TGCGCCAGCAGCCCGACAAGGACAGTTTACAATGAGCAGTTCTTC.

The J gene is TRBJ1-6, the V gene TRBV7-8; 8 bases map to TRBD1. This CDR3 spans 16 amino acids. Trimming cost V 4 bases and J 4 bases; bases outside gene matches: 6. Germline V gives CDR1 SGHVS, CDR2 FQNEAQ. The DNA of the CDR3 is TGTGCCAGCAGCTCCAGGGACAGGAGTTATAATTCACCCCTCCACTTT. This sequence encodes CASSSRDRSYNSPLHF. The full variable domain, with the rest looked up from reference TRBV7-8 and TRBJ1-6, is GAGVSQSPRYKVAKRGQDVALRCDPISGHVSLFWYQQALGQGPEFLTYFQNEAQLDKSGLPSDRFFAERPEGSVSTLKIQRTQQEDSAVYLCASSSRDRSYNSPLHFGNGTRLTVT.

In its sample, this clone was seen a few times. The chain carries TRBV5-1 and TRBJ1-6; D not certain. Germline CDR1 SGHRS, CDR2 YFSETQ. V lost 0 bases to trimming and J lost 9 bases, with 13 bases between them. The CDR3 is 15 amino acids. The CDR3, as DNA: TGCGCCAGCAGCTTGGATCGCGGCCGTGGTTCACCCCTCCACTTT. Its protein is CASSLDRGRGSPLHF.

Many counts were recorded for this clone. This chain connects TRBV9 to TRBJ2-7, with D perhaps TRBD2 (6 bases). The germline CDR1 and CDR2 sequences are SGDLS and YYNGEE. The V end lost 2 bases, the J end lost 7 bases, and 16 bases lay between the germline ends. The CDR3 runs to 14 residues. In DNA, the CDR3 is TGTGCCAGCAGCGTGGGCGGGGATCCTCGGGAGCAGTACTTC. Its protein product is CASSVGGDPREQYF.

The gene calls are TRBV27 and TRBJ1-5, with 8 bases fitting TRBD1. The CDR3 extends over 15 amino acids. Unmatched junction bases numbered 5, after V lost 2 bases and J lost 5 bases. Germline CDR1 and CDR2: MNHEY and SMNVEV (reference sequence). This CDR3 is CASSLGGQGDQPQHF. The CDR3 DNA reads as TGTGCCAGCAGTTTAGGCGGACAGGGCGATCAGCCCCAGCATTTT.

The chain combines TRBV2 with TRBJ2-7, with D perhaps given as TRBD1 or TRBD2 (5 bases each). Germline values: CDR1 SNHLY, CDR2 FYNNEI. Trimming pared 10 bases from V and 7 bases from J, leaving 23 bases between. CDR3 length: 14 residues. The CDR3 nucleotides are TGTGCCACCGAAACCCGGGACCTCTCGCGGGAGCAGTACTTC. It specifies CATETRDLSREQYF.

This clone was detected once. The genes are TRBV20-1 and TRBJ2-1; 9 positions agree with TRBD2. Germline V gene sequence: CDR1 DFQATT, CDR2 SNEGSKA (reference sequence). V shed 6 bases, J shed 9 bases, and the junction held 3 bases outside the gene matches. This CDR3 is 11 amino acids long. CDR3 protein: CSAGTSTEQFF. In nucleotides, the CDR3 is TGCAGTGCCGGGACTAGCACTGAGCAGTTCTTC.

There are a few counts of this clone. The V gene is TRBV7-2, the J gene TRBJ2-1; D is uncertain. V was cut by 8 bases and J by 3 bases, with 11 bases left in between. CDR1 and CDR2 (germline): SGHTA, FQGNSA. The CDR3 totals 13 residues. Written as DNA, the CDR3 is TGTGCCAGCGGGAAGCGTTACTACAATGAGCAGTTCTTC. Encoded protein: CASGKRYYNEQFF.

In its sample, this clone is medium-sized (0.01 to 0.1%). This chain connects TRBV29-1 to TRBJ1-4, with D possibly TRBD1 on 6 matching bases. Germline V gene lookup returns CDR1 SQVTM and CDR2 ANQGSEA. This CDR3 contains 14 residues. The V gene lost 6 bases and the J gene lost 8 bases, with 19 bases spanning the gap. The CDR3 is CSVQDPGAREKLFF. The CDR3, as DNA: TGCAGCGTCCAAGACCCAGGGGCACGGGAAAAACTGTTTTTT. The full variable domain, rest sourced from reference TRBV29-1 and TRBJ1-4, is SAVISQKPSRDICQRGTSLTIQCQVDSQVTMMFWYRQQPGQSLTLIATANQGSEATYESGFVIDKFPISRPNLTFSTLTVSNMSPEDSSIYLCSVQDPGAREKLFFGSGTQLSVL.

The chain couples TRBV19 to TRBJ1-5; 7 bases line up with TRBD1. The germline CDR1 and CDR2 sequences are LNHDA and SQIVND (reference sequence). The CDR3 runs 14 residues. The V segment lost 8 bases and the J segment 3 bases; nucleotides outside the gene matches: 7. The CDR3 DNA is TGTGCCAGTGCCCCGGGACAGAACAATCAGCCCCAGCATTTT. This translates into CASAPGQNNQPQHF.

About this clone: This CDR3 is also generated by other DNA sequences in the sample. The chain has TRBV2 and TRBJ2-5, with D hard to call. V lost 5 bases to trimming and J lost 5 bases, with 3 bases between them. The CDR3 is 10 residues long. From germline, CDR1 is SNHLY and CDR2 FYNNEI. CDR3 sequence (DNA): TGTGCCAGCAGTCTGGAGACCCAGTACTTC. Encoded protein: CASSLETQYF.

V and J are TRBV30 and TRBJ2-2; D ambiguous. The CDR3 consists of 12 residues. Germline V gene sequence: CDR1 GTSNPN, CDR2 SVGIG (reference sequence). The CDR3 protein is CGSRANTGELFF. The CDR3 region has the DNA TGTGGGTCACGAGCGAACACCGGGGAGCTGTTTTTT.

The chain is built from TRBV10-3 and TRBJ2-4; D possibly corresponds to TRBD2 (6 bases). This CDR3 has 13 residues. V lost 10 bases, J lost 8 bases, and 18 bases lay in between. Germline loops: CDR1 ENHRY, CDR2 SYGVKD. CDR3 sequence (DNA): TGTGCCACCCGGGAGACGCCGGGGGACATTCAGTACTTC. This gives the protein CATRETPGDIQYF.

This clone was detected only once. The chain recombines TRBV29-1 with TRBJ2-1; D is possibly TRBD2 (6 bases). This CDR3 has 14 amino acids. Trimming removed 7 bases at V and 4 bases at J, with 17 bases between. The germline CDR1 and CDR2 sequences are SQVTM and ANQGSEA. CDR3 sequence reads: CSARGGVGYNEQFF. The CDR3 DNA follows: TGCAGCGCCCGAGGAGGGGTAGGATACAATGAGCAGTTCTTC.

The rearrangement joins TRBV27 to TRBJ2-3, with 9 positions matching TRBD2. The CDR3 covers 14 residues. In germline, CDR1 is MNHEY, CDR2 SMNVEV (reference sequence). V shed 6 bases and J 6 bases; nucleotides not matched to a gene: 7. The CDR3 loop is CASRTSGGHDTQYF. The CDR3 region has the DNA TGTGCCAGCAGGACCAGCGGGGGGCATGATACGCAGTATTTT.

The chain recombines TRBV25-1 with TRBJ1-1, with 7 bases aligning to TRBD1. Germline V CDR1 and CDR2: MGHDK, SYGVNS. J lost 1 base, V lost 4 bases, and 3 bases had no gene match. The CDR3 contains 14 residues. CDR3 sequence reads: CASSGYRGNTEAFF. The CDR3 nucleotides read TGTGCCAGCAGTGGGTACAGGGGGAACACTGAAGCTTTCTTT.

This clone was observed a handful of times. V usage is TRBV9 and J usage is TRBJ1-1; no clear D. The CDR3 extends over 13 amino acids. The V end was cut by 4 bases, the J end by 1 base, with 8 bases between. In germline, CDR1 is SGDLS, CDR2 YYNGEE. CDR3: CASSQSKNTEAFF. The CDR3 DNA is TGTGCCAGCAGCCAAAGCAAGAACACTGAAGCTTTCTTT.

The chain employs TRBV5-1 and TRBJ1-2; D is possibly TRBD1 (5 bases). Per germline, CDR1 SGHRS and CDR2 YFSETQ. V lost 1 base and J 4 bases, leaving 17 bases between the germline ends. The CDR3 loop spans 16 amino acids. The CDR3 DNA reads as TGCGCCAGCAGCTTGAACAGGTTGGCGTACAGCTATGGCTACACCTTC. Protein: CASSLNRLAYSYGYTF.

This clone was seen a handful of times. The chain links TRBV29-1 to TRBJ1-2; no firm D call. V was trimmed by 7 bases and J by 8 bases, leaving 14 bases between them. From germline, CDR1 is SQVTM and CDR2 ANQGSEA. This CDR3 is 11 amino acids long. The CDR3 spells CSDRAQGGYTF. CDR3 nucleotide sequence: TGCAGCGATAGGGCTCAAGGAGGCTACACCTTC.

This sequence joins TRBV9 and TRBJ1-2; possibly TRBD1 for D (6 bases). This CDR3 has 14 amino acids. Germline V gives CDR1 SGDLS, CDR2 YYNGEE. V shed 2 bases and J shed 7 bases, with 15 bases lying between them. The CDR3 nucleotides read TGTGCCAGCAGCGTTCAGTCTTTCAGGGGTGGCTACACCTTC. This gives the protein CASSVQSFRGGYTF.

V and J are TRBV5-6 and TRBJ2-2; the D is unclear. The V gene lost 0 bases and the J gene lost 3 bases, with 15 bases spanning the gap. This CDR3 is 17 amino acids long. Germline CDR1 reads SGHDT; CDR2 reads YYEEEE. This chain's CDR3 is CASSLAWSTPHTGELFF. In nucleotides, the CDR3 is TGTGCCAGCAGCTTGGCCTGGTCCACACCTCACACCGGGGAGCTGTTTTTT.

This clone was observed a handful of times. The J gene is TRBJ2-7, the V gene TRBV10-3; 8 bases line up with TRBD1. The CDR3 is 15 residues long. Trimming removed 6 bases from V and 2 bases from J; junction bases left unmatched: 9. The germline CDR1 and CDR2 sequences are ENHRY and SYGVKD. The CDR3 loop is CAISVDRGSPYEQYF. The CDR3 nucleotides read TGTGCCATCAGCGTAGACAGGGGTAGCCCCTACGAGCAGTACTTC.

This chain uses TRBV11-2 with TRBJ2-5, with a possible D match to TRBD1 (6 bases). CDR3 length: 15 residues. Germline-derived CDR1 and CDR2 are SGHAT and FQNNGV. V lost 1 base and J lost 3, with 12 bases in between. For the CDR3, the DNA is TGTGCCAGCAGCTTAGCTCCCTGGACAGAAGAGACCCAGTACTTC. It specifies CASSLAPWTEETQYF.

The chain carries TRBV5-1 and TRBJ1-1; D possibly corresponds to TRBD1 (5 bases). The ends were cut back, 4 bases at V and 1 base at J, with 11 bases in the middle. Germline V gene data show CDR1 as SGHRS and CDR2 as YFSETQ. The CDR3 extends over 14 amino acids. In DNA form, the CDR3 reads TGCGCCAGCAGCCGCGGGACCGAGAACACTGAAGCTTTCTTT. This encodes CASSRGTENTEAFF.

V gene TRBV30 combines with J gene TRBJ1-2; 9 bases are a match to TRBD1. V lost 3 bases to trimming and J lost 4 bases; unmatched junction nucleotides: 6. Germline loops: CDR1 GTSNPN, CDR2 SVGIG (reference sequence). The length of the CDR3 is 14 residues. This chain's CDR3 is CAWRDRGEGYGYTF. CDR3 coding DNA: TGTGCCTGGAGAGACAGGGGGGAAGGCTATGGCTACACCTTC.